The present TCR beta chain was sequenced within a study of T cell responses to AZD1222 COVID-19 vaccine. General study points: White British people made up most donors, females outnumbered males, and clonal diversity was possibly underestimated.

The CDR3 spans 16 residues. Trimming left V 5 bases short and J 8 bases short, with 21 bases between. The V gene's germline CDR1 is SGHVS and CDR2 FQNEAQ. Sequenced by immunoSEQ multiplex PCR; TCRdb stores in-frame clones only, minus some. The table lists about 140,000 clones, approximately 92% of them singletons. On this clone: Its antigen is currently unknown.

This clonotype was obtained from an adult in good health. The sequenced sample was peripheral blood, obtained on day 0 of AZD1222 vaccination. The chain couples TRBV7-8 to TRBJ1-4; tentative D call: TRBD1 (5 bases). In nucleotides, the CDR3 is TGTGCCAGCAGCCTCTCTCGCGGGGCGTTCGGAGAAAAACTGTTTTTT. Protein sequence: CASSLSRGAFGEKLFF.